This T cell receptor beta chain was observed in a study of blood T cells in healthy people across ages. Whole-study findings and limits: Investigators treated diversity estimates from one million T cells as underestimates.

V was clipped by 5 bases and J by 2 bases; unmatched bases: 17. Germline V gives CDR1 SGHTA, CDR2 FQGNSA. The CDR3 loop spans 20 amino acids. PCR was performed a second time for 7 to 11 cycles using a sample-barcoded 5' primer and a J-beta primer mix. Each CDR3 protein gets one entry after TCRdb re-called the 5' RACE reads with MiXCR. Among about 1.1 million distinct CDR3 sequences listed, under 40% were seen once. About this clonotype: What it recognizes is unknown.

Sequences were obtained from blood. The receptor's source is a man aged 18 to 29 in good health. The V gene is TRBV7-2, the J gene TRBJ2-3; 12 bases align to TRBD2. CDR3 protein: CASSLRGRTSGDSNTDTQYF. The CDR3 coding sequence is TGTGCCAGCAGCCTCCGGGGGCGGACTAGCGGGGATTCAAACACAGATACGCAGTATTTT. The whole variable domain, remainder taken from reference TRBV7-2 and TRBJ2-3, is GAGVSQSPSNKVTEKGKDVELRCDPISGHTALYWYRQSLGQGLEFLIYFQGNSAPDKSGLPSDRFSAERTGGSVSTLTIQRTQQEDSAVYLCASSLRGRTSGDSNTDTQYFGPGTRLTVL.